These T cell receptor beta chains were read from a single sample in a study of shared clonotypes between healthy human individuals. The method was immunoSEQ multiplex PCR; TCRdb's version includes in-frame clones alone and lacks a portion of them. The sample lists around 1.9 million clones; 85% to 95% were seen once. Sequencing was performed on naive CD8+ T cells from PBMCs. The receptors originated from a man aged 18-30 years in good health. Some clones in this sample may be carry-over from other donors' samples. Each CDR3 is given with its conserved first and last residue. Each record gives: V gene, J gene, clone size, D gene, CDR3 protein, CDR3 DNA. A D gene is named only where the DNA matches it firmly. Expanded clones get a size class; other rows say once, few or many, or leave the size out.

TRBV5-6	TRBJ2-1	NA	TRBD2	CASSLGLAGATNEQFF	TGTGCCAGCAGCCTAGGACTAGCGGGAGCGACAAATGAGCAGTTCTTC
TRBV9	TRBJ2-1	NA	NA	CASSVPGQPGEQFF	TGTGCCAGCAGCGTACCGGGCCAACCCGGTGAGCAGTTCTTC
TRBV19	TRBJ1-5	NA	TRBD1	CASSDRGPGANQPQHF	TGTGCCAGTAGTGACAGGGGGCCGGGGGCGAATCAGCCCCAGCATTTT
TRBV5-4	TRBJ2-7	NA	NA	CASSLGPPGTEQYF	TGTGCCAGCAGCTTGGGACCTCCTGGCACCGAGCAGTACTTC
TRBV19	TRBJ2-3	NA	NA	CASSIEFQGDTQYF	TGTGCCAGTAGTATAGAATTTCAGGGAGATACGCAGTATTTT
TRBV7-2	TRBJ1-1	NA	NA	CASSLAGYTEAFF	TGTGCCAGCAGCTTAGCGGGATACACTGAAGCTTTCTTT
TRBV27	TRBJ2-7	NA	NA	CASSTKPGQAYEQYF	TGTGCCAGCAGCACGAAACCGGGACAAGCCTACGAGCAGTACTTC
TRBV4-1	TRBJ2-1	NA	TRBD2	CASSQDWGREDGSYNEQFF	TGCGCCAGCAGCCAAGACTGGGGTCGGGAGGACGGATCCTACAATGAGCAGTTCTTC
TRBV7-2	TRBJ2-7	NA	TRBD2	CASSSGLAGYEQYF	TGTGCCAGCAGCTCTGGACTAGCGGGCTACGAGCAGTACTTC
TRBV27	TRBJ2-7	NA	NA	CASSLDREQYF	TGTGCCAGCAGTTTGGACCGGGAGCAGTACTTC
TRBV7-9	TRBJ2-1	NA	TRBD1	CASSPGPGQPHYEQFF	TGTGCCAGCAGCCCCGGGCCGGGACAGCCTCATTATGAGCAGTTCTTC
TRBV19	TRBJ2-5	NA	NA	CASSTDPWNQETQYF	TGTGCCAGTAGTACCGACCCCTGGAACCAAGAGACCCAGTACTTC
TRBV27	TRBJ2-2	once	NA	CASSPGPGELFF	TGTGCCAGCTCCCCGGGCCCCGGGGAGCTGTTTTTT
TRBV7-9	TRBJ2-1	NA	NA	CASSLAGNAYNEQFF	TGTGCCAGCAGCTTAGCCGGGAACGCCTACAATGAGCAGTTCTTC
TRBV25-1	TRBJ2-3	NA	NA	CASRRQQPGVPDTQYF	TGTGCCAGCCGGAGGCAACAGCCCGGGGTACCAGATACGCAGTATTTT
TRBV10-3	TRBJ1-2	NA	NA	CAISDQRQVEYGYTF	TGTGCCATCAGTGACCAAAGACAGGTGGAGTATGGCTACACCTTC
TRBV12-5	TRBJ1-5	once	TRBD1	CASGLDRGQPQHF	TGTGCTAGTGGTCTCGACAGGGGTCAGCCCCAGCATTTT